This T cell receptor beta chain was profiled in a study of shared clonotypes between healthy human individuals. Findings of the study overall: Naive CD4 clonotypes were shared across a handful of donors at roughly 5.3%.

CDR3 length equals 14 residues. V was pared by 1 base and J by 1 base, with 6 bases between. CDR1 MNHEY and CDR2 SMNVEV come from the germline V gene (reference sequence). Remarks on this clone: Its matching antigen is unknown.

Clones were sequenced by immunoSEQ multiplex PCR, and TCRdb holds only the in-frame ones, with some missing. This table holds about 680,000 clones, roughly nine tenths found once. Terminally differentiated effector memory CD45RA+ cells were excluded from the naive CD8 cells, which were CD45RO-negative and positively selected for CCR7. The sequencing input was naive CD8+ T cells sorted from blood. The chain couples TRBV27 to TRBJ2-3; D is uncertain. The receptor was isolated from a young man in good health. CDR3 in amino acids: CASSLWCCTDTQYF. As DNA, the CDR3 is TGTGCCAGCAGTTTATGGTGTTGCACAGATACGCAGTATTTT.